What follows are 7 T cell receptor beta chains derived from one specimen sequenced in a study of T cell responses to AZD1222 COVID-19 vaccine. Sequencing used immunoSEQ multiplex PCR; TCRdb keeps in-frame clones, though not all of them. The data contain 85,000 to 95,000 clones, roughly 90% of them singletons. Sequencing was performed on peripheral blood, taken 28 days after the second AZD1222 dose. The receptors were gathered from an adult who received the AZD1222 COVID-19 vaccine.

A few counts support this clone. The genes are TRBV2 and TRBJ2-2; 8 positions match TRBD1. Germline-derived CDR1 and CDR2 are SNHLY and FYNNEI. The CDR3 runs 14 residues. The V and J ends lost 7 bases and 4 bases, in that order; junction bases with no gene match: 5. CDR3 bases: TGTGCCAGCACCGGACAGGGCCTCACCGGGGAGCTGTTTTTT. It encodes CASTGQGLTGELFF.

The chain links TRBV19 to TRBJ1-2; D is unclear. The CDR3 spans 14 residues. Trimming removed 3 bases from V and 1 base from J, with 9 bases in between. Germline V gene lookup returns CDR1 LNHDA and CDR2 SQIVND (reference sequence). The CDR3, as DNA: TGTGCCAGTAGTATTGGAGACATTAACTATGGCTACACCTTC. Protein product: CASSIGDINYGYTF.

This clone was counted once. The rearrangement links TRBV4-1 to TRBJ2-1; the match to TRBD1 covers 7 bases. This CDR3 comprises 15 residues. Per germline, CDR1 MGHRA and CDR2 YSYEKL. V dropped 1 base and J dropped 4; count of bases not matched to a gene: 4. The CDR3 bases are TGCGCCAGCAGCCAAGTAAGACAGGGTTACAATGAGCAGTTCTTC. Translation: CASSQVRQGYNEQFF.

V usage is TRBV5-4 and J usage is TRBJ1-1; D is undetermined. Trimming took off 4 bases at V and 1 base at J, with 8 bases between the two ends. The CDR3 extends over 13 amino acids. Germline V gene sequence: CDR1 SGHNT, CDR2 YYREEE (reference sequence). CDR3 coding DNA: TGTGCCAGCAGCCCCGAGGGGAACACTGAAGCTTTCTTT. Residues: CASSPEGNTEAFF.

This chain connects TRBV6-5 to TRBJ1-1; D call uncertain. CDR1 is MNHEY, CDR2 SVGAGI, per germline. V was pared by 6 bases and J by 7 bases, with 12 bases between. CDR3 length: 12 amino acids. The CDR3 spells CASRTSGVEAFF. The CDR3 DNA reads TGTGCCAGCAGGACCTCAGGAGTTGAAGCTTTCTTT.

V gene TRBV4-1 combines with J gene TRBJ1-5, with 10 positions matching TRBD1. The CDR3 sequence is 16 residues long. V was clipped by 0 bases and J by 9 bases; unmatched bases: 8. The V gene's germline CDR1 is MGHRA and CDR2 YSYEKL. The CDR3 DNA reads TGCGCCAGCAGCCAAGATAGGGACAGGGGCCAATGGCCCCAGCATTTT. Encoded protein: CASSQDRDRGQWPQHF.

The V and J genes are TRBV6-5 and TRBJ2-1, with D possibly matching TRBD1 (6 bases). Germline V gives CDR1 MNHEY, CDR2 SVGAGI. Trimming removed 6 bases from V and 9 bases from J, with 18 bases in between. The CDR3 length is 14 residues. CDR3 coding DNA: TGTGCCAGCAGGGCACAGGGCTTAGTCGGTGAGCAGTTCTTC. The encoded protein is CASRAQGLVGEQFF.